The 6 T cell receptor beta chains listed next were all sequenced from one sample in a study of CD8+CD57+ T cells in acquired aplastic anemia. TCR beta VDJ and CDR3 were profiled, and genomic DNA was the template. TCRdb fed the reads into MiXCR, producing one record per CDR3 protein. The repertoire has about 220,000 distinct CDR3 sequences, roughly 33% of them found once; the top ten carry more than 0.95%. The sample consisted of sorted CD4+, CD8+, or CD8+CD57+ T cells (not recorded which) from PBMCs. All receptors derive from a human donor in good health, serving as a control.

In regard to this clonotype: One end of the junction varies from germline; a read error may be responsible. The genes are TRBV20-1 and TRBJ2-7; a possible D gene is TRBD1 (6 bases). This CDR3 has 13 residues. Looked up from germline, CDR1 is DFQATT and CDR2 is SNEGSKA (reference sequence). This CDR3 is CSARRQESYERYF. In DNA, the CDR3 is TGCAGTGCTAGGAGACAGGAAAGCTACGAGCGGTACTTC.

The table lists this clonotype with many counts. The chain combines TRBV19 with TRBJ2-1; the D gene is possibly TRBD2 (6 bases). The CDR3 spans 14 residues. V lost 5 bases and J lost 0, with 8 bases in between. CDR1 is LNHDA and CDR2 is SQIVND in the germline V gene (reference sequence). CDR3 DNA: TGTGCCAGTAGTCGCGGGATCTCCTACAATGAGCAGTTCTTC. Protein sequence: CASSRGISYNEQFF. The full variable domain, with the rest looked up from reference TRBV19 and TRBJ2-1, is DGGITQSPKYLFRKEGQNVTLSCEQNLNHDAMYWYRQDPGQGLRLIYYSQIVNDFQKGDIAEGYSVSREKKESFPLTVTSAQKNPTAFYLCASSRGISYNEQFFGPGTRLTVL.

There are a few counts of this clonotype. The chain recombines TRBV2 with TRBJ1-2; TRBD1 agrees at 7 bases. The germline V gene encodes CDR1 SNHLY and CDR2 FYNNEI. The J segment lost 8 bases and the V segment lost 2 bases, leaving 8 bases of the junction unmatched. The CDR3 loop spans 14 amino acids. The CDR3 is CASSEYLQGDGYTF. The CDR3 region has the DNA TGTGCCAGCAGTGAATATCTCCAGGGGGACGGCTACACCTTC.

Ten or more counts support this clonotype. V gene TRBV2 combines with J gene TRBJ1-1, with 10 bases aligning to TRBD1. The germline V gene encodes CDR1 SNHLY and CDR2 FYNNEI. The CDR3 has 15 amino acids. V was pared by 6 bases and J by 1 base, with 5 bases of the junction left unmatched. The CDR3 reads CASRWDRGRNTEAFF. In nucleotides, the CDR3 is TGTGCCAGCAGGTGGGACAGGGGTAGGAACACTGAAGCTTTCTTT.

This clonotype was found many times. The chain recombines TRBV29-1 with TRBJ2-1; TRBD2 matches at 11 bases. CDR3 length equals 15 residues. V lost 7 bases to trimming and J lost 3 bases; unmatched junction nucleotides: 8. Germline lookup yields CDR1 SQVTM and CDR2 ANQGSEA. The CDR3 nucleotides read TGCAGCGCTGGAACCGGGACTAGCGGCTACAATGAGCAGTTCTTC. Translation: CSAGTGTSGYNEQFF.

This clonotype was counted ten times or more. This chain joins TRBV20-1 and TRBJ2-1, with 11 nucleotides matching TRBD2. CDR1 is DFQATT, CDR2 SNEGSKA, per germline (reference sequence). This CDR3 contains 14 residues. J gave up 8 bases and V 6 bases, and 9 bases lay outside the gene matches. CDR3 nucleotides: TGCAGTGCCCACGGACTAGCGGGTAGGGATGAGCAGTTCTTC. Amino acid sequence: CSAHGLAGRDEQFF.